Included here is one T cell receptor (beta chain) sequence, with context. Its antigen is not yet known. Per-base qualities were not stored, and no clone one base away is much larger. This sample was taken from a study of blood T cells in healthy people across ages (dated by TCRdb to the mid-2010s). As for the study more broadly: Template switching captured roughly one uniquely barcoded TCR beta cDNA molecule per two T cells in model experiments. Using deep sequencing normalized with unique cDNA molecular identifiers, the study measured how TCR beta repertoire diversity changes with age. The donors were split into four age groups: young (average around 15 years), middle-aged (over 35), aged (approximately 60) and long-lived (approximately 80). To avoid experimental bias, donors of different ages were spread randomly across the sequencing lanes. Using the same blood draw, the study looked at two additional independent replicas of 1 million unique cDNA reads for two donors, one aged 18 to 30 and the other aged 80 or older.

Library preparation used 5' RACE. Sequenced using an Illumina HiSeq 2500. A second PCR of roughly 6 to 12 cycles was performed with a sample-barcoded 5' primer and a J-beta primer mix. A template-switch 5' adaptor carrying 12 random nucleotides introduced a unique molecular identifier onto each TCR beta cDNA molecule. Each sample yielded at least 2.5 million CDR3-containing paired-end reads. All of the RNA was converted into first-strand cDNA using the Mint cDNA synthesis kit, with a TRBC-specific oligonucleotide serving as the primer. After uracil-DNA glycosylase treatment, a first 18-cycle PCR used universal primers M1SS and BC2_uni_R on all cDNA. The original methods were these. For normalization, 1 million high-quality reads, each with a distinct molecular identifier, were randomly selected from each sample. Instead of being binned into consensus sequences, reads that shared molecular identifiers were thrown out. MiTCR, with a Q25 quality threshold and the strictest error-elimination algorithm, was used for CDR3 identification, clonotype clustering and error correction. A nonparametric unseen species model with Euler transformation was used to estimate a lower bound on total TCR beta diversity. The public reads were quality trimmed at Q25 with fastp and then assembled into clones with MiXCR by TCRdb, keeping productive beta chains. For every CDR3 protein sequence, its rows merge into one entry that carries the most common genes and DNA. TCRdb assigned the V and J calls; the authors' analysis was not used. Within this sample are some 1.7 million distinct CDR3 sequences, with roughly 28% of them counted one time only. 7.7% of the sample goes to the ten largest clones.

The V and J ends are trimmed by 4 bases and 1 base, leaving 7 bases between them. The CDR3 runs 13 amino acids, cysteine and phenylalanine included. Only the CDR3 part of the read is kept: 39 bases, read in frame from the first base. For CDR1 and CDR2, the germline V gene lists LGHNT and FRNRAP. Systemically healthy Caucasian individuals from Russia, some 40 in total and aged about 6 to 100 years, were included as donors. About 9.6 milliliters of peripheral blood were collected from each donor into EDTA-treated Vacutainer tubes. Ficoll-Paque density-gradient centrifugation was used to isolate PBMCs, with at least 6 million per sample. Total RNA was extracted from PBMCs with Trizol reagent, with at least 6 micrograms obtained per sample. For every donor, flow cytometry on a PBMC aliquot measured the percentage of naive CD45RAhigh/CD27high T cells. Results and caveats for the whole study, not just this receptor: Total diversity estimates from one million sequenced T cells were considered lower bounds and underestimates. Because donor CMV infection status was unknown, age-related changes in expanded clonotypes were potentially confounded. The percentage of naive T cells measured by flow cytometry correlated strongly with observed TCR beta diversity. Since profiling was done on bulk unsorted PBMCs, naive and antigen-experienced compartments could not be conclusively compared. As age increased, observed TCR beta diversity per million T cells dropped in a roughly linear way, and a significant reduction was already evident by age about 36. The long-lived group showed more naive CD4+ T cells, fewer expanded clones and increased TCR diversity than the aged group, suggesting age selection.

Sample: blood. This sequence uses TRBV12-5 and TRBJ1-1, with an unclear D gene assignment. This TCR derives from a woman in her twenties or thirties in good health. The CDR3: CASGYGTNTEAFF. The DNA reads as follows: TGTGCTAGTGGTTACGGAACGAACACTGAAGCTTTCTTT. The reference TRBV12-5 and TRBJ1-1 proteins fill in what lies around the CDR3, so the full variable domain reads DARVTQTPRHKVTEMGQEVTMRCQPILGHNTVFWYRQTMMQGLELLAYFRNRAPLDDSGMPKDRFSAEMPDATLATLKIQPSEPRDSAVYFCASGYGTNTEAFFGQGTRLTVV.